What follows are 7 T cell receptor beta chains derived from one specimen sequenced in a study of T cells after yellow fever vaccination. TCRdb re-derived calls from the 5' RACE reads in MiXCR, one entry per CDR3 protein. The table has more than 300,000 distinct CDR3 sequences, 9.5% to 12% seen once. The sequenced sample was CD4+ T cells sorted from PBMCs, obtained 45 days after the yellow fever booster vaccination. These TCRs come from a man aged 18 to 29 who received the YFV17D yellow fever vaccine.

The CDR3 loop is CSAYRSGVETQYF. CDR3 in DNA: TGCAGTGCCTATCGGAGCGGCGTGGAGACCCAGTACTTC. The chain employs TRBV20-1 and TRBJ2-5, with D possibly matching TRBD2 (5 bases). The germline V gene has CDR1 DFQATT and CDR2 SNEGSKA (reference sequence). V lost 6 bases and J 5 bases, leaving 16 bases between the germline ends. The CDR3 runs 13 residues.

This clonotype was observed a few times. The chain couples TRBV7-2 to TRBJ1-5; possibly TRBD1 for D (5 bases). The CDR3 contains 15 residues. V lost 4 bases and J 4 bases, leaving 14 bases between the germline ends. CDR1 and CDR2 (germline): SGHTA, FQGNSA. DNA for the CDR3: TGTGCCAGCAGCTATATAGACAGCCCAAATCAGCCCCAGCATTTT. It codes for CASSYIDSPNQPQHF. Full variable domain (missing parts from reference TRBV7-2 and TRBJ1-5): GAGVSQSPSNKVTEKGKDVELRCDPISGHTALYWYRQSLGQGLEFLIYFQGNSAPDKSGLPSDRFSAERTGGSVSTLTIQRTQQEDSAVYLCASSYIDSPNQPQHFGDGTRLSIL.

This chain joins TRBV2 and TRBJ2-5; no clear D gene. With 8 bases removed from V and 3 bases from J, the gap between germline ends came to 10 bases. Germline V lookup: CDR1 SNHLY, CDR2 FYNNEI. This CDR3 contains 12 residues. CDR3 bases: TGTGCCAGCCGAGGTCGAGAAGAGACCCAGTACTTC. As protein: CASRGREETQYF. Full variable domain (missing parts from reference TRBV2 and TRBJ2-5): EPEVTQTPSHQVTQMGQEVILRCVPISNHLYFYWYRQILGQKVEFLVSFYNNEISEKSEIFDDQFSVERPDGSNFTLKIRSTKLEDSAMYFCASRGREETQYFGPGTRLLVL.

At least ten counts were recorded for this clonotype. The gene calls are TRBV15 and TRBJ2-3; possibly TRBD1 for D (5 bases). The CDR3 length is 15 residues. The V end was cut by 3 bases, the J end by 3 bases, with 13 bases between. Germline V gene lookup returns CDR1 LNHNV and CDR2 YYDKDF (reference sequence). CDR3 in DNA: TGTGCCACCAGCAGGAAAAGGGGTGAGACAGATACGCAGTATTTT. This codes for CATSRKRGETDTQYF.

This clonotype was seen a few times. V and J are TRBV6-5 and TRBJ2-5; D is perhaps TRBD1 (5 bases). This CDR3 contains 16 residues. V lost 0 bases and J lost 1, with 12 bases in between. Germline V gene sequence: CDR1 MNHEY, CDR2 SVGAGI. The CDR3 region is CASSYSGSGIQETQYF. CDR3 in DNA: TGTGCCAGCAGTTACTCAGGGTCAGGGATCCAAGAGACCCAGTACTTC.

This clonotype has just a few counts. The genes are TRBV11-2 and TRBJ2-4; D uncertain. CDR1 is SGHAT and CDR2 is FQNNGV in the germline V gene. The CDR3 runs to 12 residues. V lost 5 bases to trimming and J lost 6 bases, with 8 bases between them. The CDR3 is CASSPTLNIQYF. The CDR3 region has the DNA TGTGCCAGCAGCCCTACCTTAAACATTCAGTACTTC.

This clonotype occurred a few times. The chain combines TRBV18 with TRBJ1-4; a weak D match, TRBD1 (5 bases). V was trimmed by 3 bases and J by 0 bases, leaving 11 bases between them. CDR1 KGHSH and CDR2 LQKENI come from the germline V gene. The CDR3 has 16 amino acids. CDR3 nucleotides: TGTGCCAGCTCACCCCCCCAGACAGCAACTAATGAAAAACTGTTTTTT. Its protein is CASSPPQTATNEKLFF.